This T cell receptor (beta chain) was sequenced for a study of cytomegalovirus exposure and HLA in healthy donors. V shed 2 bases and J shed 2 bases, with 10 bases lying between them. The CDR3 is 14 amino acids. Per germline, CDR1 MNHEY and CDR2 SMNVEV (reference sequence). The study ran its PCR with 60 Vbeta and 13 Jbeta primers. Using immunoSEQ multiplex PCR, the repertoire was profiled, and TCRdb retains in-frame clones only, with some absent. Among approximately 190,000 clones listed, 75% to 85% were seen once. V usage is TRBV27 and J usage is TRBJ2-7; possibly TRBD2 for D (6 bases). The receptor comes from a woman aged 18-29 years in good health and CMV-seronegative. Sequencing input: PBMCs. The CDR3 nucleotides read TGTGCCAGCAGTTTAGGAGGGCAAGCCTACGAGCAGTACTTC. This translates into CASSLGGQAYEQYF.